The 19 T cell receptor beta chains reported below all come from one sample, sequenced in a study of T cells in lung cancer brain metastases. Only in-frame clones appear in the TCRdb table, and some are missing; sequencing was by immunoSEQ multiplex PCR. The table includes some 5,100 clones, about 85% detected once. Sequenced: tumor tissue from the primary lung tumor. All receptors come from a man aged 65 to 85 with non-small cell lung cancer.

The J gene is TRBJ2-2, the V gene TRBV6-5, with TRBD2 matching over 11 bases. The CDR3 is 16 residues long. Germline CDR1 reads MNHEY; CDR2 reads SVGAGI. V was clipped by 2 bases and J by 5 bases; unmatched bases: 4. The CDR3 region has the DNA TGTGCCAGCAGTTACACTAGCGGGAGACGGACCGGGGAGCTGTTTTTT. It codes for CASSYTSGRRTGELFF.

The rearrangement joins TRBV15 to TRBJ2-6; 8 positions match TRBD1. Germline V lookup: CDR1 LNHNV, CDR2 YYDKDF (reference sequence). CDR3 length: 15 amino acids. V was clipped by 3 bases and J by 4 bases; unmatched bases: 2. Written as DNA, the CDR3 is TGTGCCACCAGCAGCAGGGGGCTAGGGGCCAACGTCCTGACTTTC. This encodes CATSSRGLGANVLTF.

This clone has a single count. This chain joins TRBV9 and TRBJ1-1; 7 bases fit TRBD1. CDR1 and CDR2 (germline): SGDLS, YYNGEE. The V gene end was trimmed by 4 bases and the J gene end by 3 bases; junction bases not matched to a gene: 18. This CDR3 region has 18 residues. CDR3 coding DNA: TGTGCCAGCAGCTACGGACCAATAACAGGGGAGGACGACACTGAAGCTTTCTTT. It encodes CASSYGPITGEDDTEAFF.

V and J are TRBV6-6 and TRBJ2-7; no definite D call. The CDR3 consists of 13 residues. V was shortened by 2 bases and J by 2 bases, with 7 bases between the two germline ends. Germline V gene sequence: CDR1 MNHNY, CDR2 SVGAGI (reference sequence). This CDR3 is CASSYALTYEQYF. Here the CDR3 DNA reads TGTGCCAGCAGTTACGCCCTCACCTACGAGCAGTACTTC.

This clone was recorded only once. The chain links TRBV30 to TRBJ1-1; D gene ambiguous. Between the trimmed V and J ends, which lost 0 bases and 2 bases, there was a span of 10 bases. The CDR3 has 14 residues. Germline V CDR1 and CDR2: GTSNPN, SVGIG (reference sequence). The CDR3 DNA reads TGTGCCTGGAGTGTAGCGCTCCTCAACACTGAAGCTTTCTTT. Its protein product is CAWSVALLNTEAFF. The full variable domain, in which reference TRBV30 and TRBJ1-1 provide the parts outside the CDR3, is SQTIHQWPATLVQPVGSPLSLECTVEGTSNPNLYWYRQAAGRGLQLLFYSVGIGQISSEVPQNLSASRPQDRQFILSSKKLLLSDSGFYLCAWSVALLNTEAFFGQGTRLTVV.

The chain employs TRBV7-2 and TRBJ2-2; a possible D gene is TRBD2 (5 bases). CDR1 and CDR2 (germline): SGHTA, FQGNSA. The CDR3 loop spans 13 amino acids. V gave up 1 base and J gave up 5 bases, with 5 bases separating them. CDR3 residues: CASSLGGTGELFF. CDR3 DNA sequence: TGTGCCAGCAGCTTAGGAGGGACCGGGGAGCTGTTTTTT.

The rearrangement links TRBV7-9 to TRBJ1-2; D uncertain. Germline CDR1 reads SEHNR; CDR2 reads FQNEAQ (reference sequence). There are 15 residues in the CDR3. With 8 bases removed from V and 0 bases from J, the gap between germline ends came to 16 bases. The CDR3 bases are TGTGCCAGCTCACTTAATACCCAAGCTAACTATGGCTACACCTTC. This encodes CASSLNTQANYGYTF. The full variable domain, with the rest looked up from reference TRBV7-9 and TRBJ1-2, is DTGVSQNPRHKITKRGQNVTFRCDPISEHNRLYWYRQTLGQGPEFLTYFQNEAQLEKSRLLSDRFSAERPKGSFSTLEIQRTEQGDSAMYLCASSLNTQANYGYTFGSGTRLTVV.

The chain has TRBV19 and TRBJ2-3, with 7 positions matching TRBD2. CDR1 is LNHDA and CDR2 is SQIVND in the germline V gene (reference sequence). V trimming: 4 bases; J trimming: 7 bases; junction bases outside the gene matches: 11. The CDR3 covers 15 residues. The CDR3 spells CASSKVSSGGNTQYF. The CDR3 DNA reads as TGTGCCAGTAGTAAAGTCTCTAGCGGAGGAAATACGCAGTATTTT.

The DNA of the CDR3 is TGTGCCAGCAGCTTCGGAGTCATGAACACTGAAGCTTTCTTT. Amino acid sequence: CASSFGVMNTEAFF. The chain uses TRBV7-2 and TRBJ1-1; D not resolved. Trimming shortened V by 3 bases and J by 0 bases, and 8 bases separated the two germline ends. The V gene's germline CDR1 is SGHTA and CDR2 FQGNSA. This CDR3 region has 14 residues.

The chain has TRBV6-1 and TRBJ2-3; D remains unclear. The V end lost 5 bases, the J end lost 3 bases, and 9 bases lay between the germline ends. Germline lookup yields CDR1 MNHNS and CDR2 SASEGT. The length of the CDR3 is 13 residues. The CDR3 region is CASSIMETDTQYF. CDR3 sequence (DNA): TGTGCCAGCAGTATAATGGAGACAGATACGCAGTATTTT.

The gene calls are TRBV5-1 and TRBJ1-1; D not certain. The ends were cut back, 0 bases at V and 3 bases at J, with 6 bases in the middle. Per germline, CDR1 SGHRS and CDR2 YFSETQ. This CDR3 comprises 13 residues. CDR3 region: CASSLGRDTEAFF. CDR3 in DNA: TGCGCCAGCAGCTTGGGGCGGGACACTGAAGCTTTCTTT. The complete variable domain, with remaining parts taken from reference TRBV5-1 and TRBJ1-1, reads KAGVTQTPRYLIKTRGQQVTLSCSPISGHRSVSWYQQTPGQGLQFLFEYFSETQRNKGNFPGRFSGRQFSNSRSEMNVSTLELGDSALYLCASSLGRDTEAFFGQGTRLTVV.

This sequence joins TRBV7-9 and TRBJ1-2; D call uncertain. Germline values: CDR1 SEHNR, CDR2 FQNEAQ (reference sequence). The V gene lost 0 bases and the J gene lost 9 bases, with 17 bases spanning the gap. The CDR3 is made up of 15 amino acids. CDR3 in DNA: TGTGCCAGCAGCTTAGCTACACAAATATATGGTAGCTACACCTTC. Residues: CASSLATQIYGSYTF. The full variable domain, completed using reference TRBV7-9 and TRBJ1-2, is DTGVSQNPRHKITKRGQNVTFRCDPISEHNRLYWYRQTLGQGPEFLTYFQNEAQLEKSRLLSDRFSAERPKGSFSTLEIQRTEQGDSAMYLCASSLATQIYGSYTFGSGTRLTVV.

This chain uses TRBV12-5 with TRBJ1-1; weak D call: TRBD1 (5 bases). The CDR3 has 12 amino acids. Trimming pared 5 bases from V and 4 bases from J, leaving 8 bases between. Germline V lookup: CDR1 LGHNT, CDR2 FRNRAP. DNA of the CDR3: TGTGCTAGTGGTCCGGGGGTCACTGAAGCTTTCTTT. It specifies CASGPGVTEAFF.

This chain connects TRBV7-9 to TRBJ2-3; TRBD2 agrees at 8 bases. V gave up 2 bases and J gave up 0 bases; unmatched junction bases: 1. The CDR3 is made up of 15 amino acids. The germline V gene has CDR1 SEHNR and CDR2 FQNEAQ (reference sequence). This chain's CDR3 is CASSLLAGSTDTQYF. As DNA, the CDR3 is TGTGCCAGCAGCTTATTAGCGGGAAGCACAGATACGCAGTATTTT.

The gene calls are TRBV7-2 and TRBJ2-1; 10 bases align to TRBD2. This CDR3 has 15 amino acids. Trimming cost V 4 bases and J 2 bases; bases outside gene matches: 2. Germline V lookup: CDR1 SGHTA, CDR2 FQGNSA. The CDR3 DNA sequence: TGTGCCAGCAGCTCGAGCGGGGGGGCCTACAATGAGCAGTTCTTC. Amino acid sequence: CASSSSGGAYNEQFF.

The V call is TRBV5-3, the J call TRBJ1-1; D call uncertain. TRBV5-3 is an ORF, and what it does is uncertain. This CDR3 is 15 amino acids long. Trimming cost V 5 bases and J 4 bases, with 18 bases left between them. CDR3 region: CARRLETVGVTEAFF. In DNA form, the CDR3 reads TGTGCCAGAAGGCTGGAGACTGTCGGGGTCACTGAAGCTTTCTTT.

On this clone itself: The junction differs from germline at one of its ends, possibly a read error. The chain recombines TRBV19 with TRBJ1-2, with TRBD1 as a possible D gene (6 bases). Germline CDR1 reads LNHDA; CDR2 reads SQIVND (reference sequence). The CDR3 spans 12 residues. The CDR3 reads CASSITGFPSFF. The DNA of the CDR3 is TGTGCCAGTAGTATAACAGGGTTTCCTAGCTTCTTC.

This rearrangement joins TRBV27 to TRBJ2-1; D is ambiguous. Germline CDR1 reads MNHEY; CDR2 reads SMNVEV (reference sequence). Trimming took 8 bases from V and 4 from J, leaving 12 bases between them. The CDR3 runs to 13 residues. The CDR3 region is CASSHTNYNEQFF. CDR3 nucleotide sequence: TGTGCCAGCTCCCACACTAATTACAATGAGCAGTTCTTC.

V and J are TRBV21-1 and TRBJ1-1. TRBV21-1 is flagged as a pseudogene. The CDR3 consists of 15 residues. CDR3 protein: CASSNYVRVSAEAFF. Here the CDR3 DNA reads TGTGCCAGCAGCAACTACGTCAGGGTTAGCGCTGAAGCTTTCTTT.